The 23 T cell receptor beta chains below all came from one sample that was sequenced in a study of blood T cells in healthy people across ages. It was with a sample-barcoded 5' primer and a J-beta primer mix that a second PCR of about 6 to 12 cycles was run. MiXCR, applied by TCRdb to the 5' RACE reads, yields one record per CDR3 protein. The sample lists around 1,000,000 distinct CDR3 sequences, around 25% occurring once. These data are also associated with another study on T cells of mothers and their children.

Input material: blood. These TCRs come from a girl aged 2 to 9 in good health.

The table lists this clonotype with a few counts. V usage is TRBV29-1 and J usage is TRBJ1-1, with D unclear. The CDR3 covers 14 residues. V was clipped by 0 bases and J by 0 bases, with 8 bases between them. CDR1 SQVTM and CDR2 ANQGSEA come from the germline V gene. The CDR3 protein is CSVEDLGLNTEAFF. The CDR3 DNA is TGCAGCGTTGAAGATTTGGGTTTGAACACTGAAGCTTTCTTT.

V gene TRBV24-1 combines with J gene TRBJ2-3; D gene unclear. Deletions cut 9 bases from V and 4 bases from J, with 19 bases between. Germline CDR1 is KGHDR and CDR2 is SFDVKD. The CDR3 has 15 residues. CDR3: CATGQRAVEADTQYF. CDR3 DNA sequence: TGTGCCACCGGTCAAAGAGCAGTTGAAGCAGATACGCAGTATTTT.

The chain carries TRBV5-1 and TRBJ2-1, with D perhaps TRBD1 or TRBD2 (6 bases each). The CDR3 consists of 15 residues. V was trimmed by 1 base and J by 5 bases, leaving 13 bases between them. Germline CDR1 SGHRS, CDR2 YFSETQ. CDR3: CASSLNPGANNEQFF. CDR3 sequence (DNA): TGCGCCAGCAGCTTGAACCCGGGGGCCAACAATGAGCAGTTCTTC. The variable domain in full, with the rest retrieved from reference TRBV5-1 and TRBJ2-1, is KAGVTQTPRYLIKTRGQQVTLSCSPISGHRSVSWYQQTPGQGLQFLFEYFSETQRNKGNFPGRFSGRQFSNSRSEMNVSTLELGDSALYLCASSLNPGANNEQFFGPGTRLTVL.

This clonotype occurred many times. V is TRBV12-3 or TRBV12-4 and J is TRBJ2-5, with D unclear. V was pared by 5 bases and J by 1 base, with 8 bases between. The CDR3 is made up of 13 amino acids. The CDR3 reads CASSAGFQETQYF. CDR3 DNA sequence: TGTGCCAGCAGTGCCGGGTTCCAAGAGACCCAGTACTTC.

V usage is TRBV11-2 and J usage is TRBJ1-4; D is undetermined. Looked up from germline, CDR1 is SGHAT and CDR2 is FQNNGV. Deletions cut 2 bases from V and 8 bases from J, with 6 bases between. The CDR3 runs 12 residues. The CDR3 sequence: CASSLSREKLFF. The CDR3 DNA reads TGTGCCAGCAGCTTATCTCGCGAAAAACTGTTTTTT.

This clonotype was seen a few times. CDR3 residues: CASGFTGNTGELFF. The CDR3 nucleotides read TGTGCCAGCGGCTTCACAGGGAACACCGGGGAGCTGTTTTTT. This sequence joins TRBV6-1 and TRBJ2-2; a possible D gene is TRBD1 (5 bases). V gave up 8 bases and J gave up 1 base, with 11 bases separating them. Germline-derived CDR1 and CDR2 are MNHNS and SASEGT. This CDR3 is 14 amino acids long.

This clonotype was seen a handful of times. J is TRBJ2-2 and V is TRBV5-1; no reliable D call. Trimming took off 0 bases at V and 6 bases at J, with 6 bases between the two ends. Germline V gene lookup returns CDR1 SGHRS and CDR2 YFSETQ. CDR3 length equals 13 residues. This CDR3 is CASSLGPAGELFF. For the CDR3, the DNA is TGCGCCAGCAGCTTGGGACCGGCCGGGGAGCTGTTTTTT. Looking up the rest from reference TRBV5-1 and TRBJ2-2 gives the full variable domain: KAGVTQTPRYLIKTRGQQVTLSCSPISGHRSVSWYQQTPGQGLQFLFEYFSETQRNKGNFPGRFSGRQFSNSRSEMNVSTLELGDSALYLCASSLGPAGELFFGEGSRLTVL.

In DNA form, the CDR3 reads TGCAGCGTTGCGTCAGATCTCTACAATGAGCAGTTCTTC. Translated, it gives CSVASDLYNEQFF. The V gene is TRBV29-1, the J gene TRBJ2-5, with D unresolved. The DNA end is more similar to TRBJ2-1, so the J call may be wrong. Germline-derived CDR1 and CDR2 are SQVTM and ANQGSEA. The CDR3 length is 13 residues.

This clonotype showed up just a few times. The CDR3 bases are TGTGCCAGCAAGTTAGCGGGAGGGCCTAGCTACGAGCAGTACTTC. Its protein product is CASKLAGGPSYEQYF. The chain is built from TRBV28 and TRBJ2-5; TRBD2 matches 11 bases. The last part of the DNA fits TRBJ2-7 better; the J call may be wrong. The CDR3 sequence is 15 residues long. Germline V gene lookup returns CDR1 MDHEN and CDR2 SYDVKM.

A few counts support this clonotype. The chain links TRBV7-2 to TRBJ2-5; the D gene is possibly TRBD1 (7 bases). The CDR3 extends over 18 amino acids. CDR1 is SGHTA and CDR2 is FQGNSA in the germline V gene. Trimming cost V 0 bases and J 5 bases, with 22 bases left between them. The CDR3 region is CASSLAVTGHGGVETQYF. In DNA form, the CDR3 reads TGTGCCAGCAGCTTAGCGGTGACAGGGCACGGGGGTGTGGAGACCCAGTACTTC.

This clonotype was recorded many times. The rearrangement uses TRBV11-2 and TRBJ1-5; TRBD1 matches 7 bases. CDR3 length: 13 amino acids. CDR1 is SGHAT, CDR2 FQNNGV, per germline. The trim removed 8 bases at V and 6 bases at J, leaving 7 bases unmatched. The CDR3 loop reads CASGQGEGQPQHF. The CDR3 DNA sequence: TGTGCCAGCGGTCAGGGGGAGGGTCAGCCCCAGCATTTT.

This chain uses TRBV20-1 with TRBJ1-2; 11 bases map to TRBD1. With V trimmed by 7 bases and J by 3 bases, 16 bases remained unmatched. Germline V gene lookup returns CDR1 DFQATT and CDR2 SNEGSKA (reference sequence). This CDR3 is built from 17 residues. CDR3 nucleotides: TGCAGTGTTAGGACAGGGGGCTTTCCCGTAAGGGACTATGGCTACACCTTC. Protein: CSVRTGGFPVRDYGYTF.

The chain joins TRBV12-5 to TRBJ2-1; possible D gene TRBD1, 5 bases. The CDR3 length is 12 residues. Germline V CDR1 and CDR2: LGHNT, FRNRAP. Trimming left V 0 bases short and J 15 bases short, with 12 bases between. The CDR3 region has the DNA TGTGCTAGTGGTTTGGTATTTCCAGGGTTGTTCTTC. Encoded protein: CASGLVFPGLFF. Full variable domain (outside the CDR3, taken from reference TRBV12-5 and TRBJ2-1): DARVTQTPRHKVTEMGQEVTMRCQPILGHNTVFWYRQTMMQGLELLAYFRNRAPLDDSGMPKDRFSAEMPDATLATLKIQPSEPRDSAVYFCASGLVFPGLFFGPGTRLTVL.

This sequence joins TRBV12-3 or TRBV12-4 and TRBJ1-1; maybe TRBD1 (6 bases). This CDR3 is built from 14 residues. Deletions cut 8 bases from V and 1 base from J, with 14 bases between. The CDR3 loop is CASGRDTTNTEAFF. The CDR3 DNA is TGTGCCAGCGGCCGGGACACAACGAACACTGAAGCTTTCTTT.

The chain has TRBV12-3 or TRBV12-4 and TRBJ1-5, with 9 bases aligning to TRBD1. The CDR3 sequence is 14 residues long. The V gene end was trimmed by 5 bases and the J gene end by 6 bases; junction bases not matched to a gene: 5. CDR3: CASSILGQGQPQHF. The CDR3 nucleotides read TGTGCCAGCAGTATATTGGGACAGGGTCAGCCCCAGCATTTT.

This clonotype came up a few times. This rearrangement joins TRBV6-1 to TRBJ2-2; tentatively, D is TRBD2 (5 bases). This CDR3 spans 13 amino acids. V was shortened by 4 bases and J by 9 bases, with 12 bases between the two germline ends. In germline, CDR1 is MNHNS, CDR2 SASEGT. This chain's CDR3 is CASSGLAMRELFF. Here the CDR3 DNA reads TGTGCCAGCAGTGGTTTAGCGATGAGGGAGCTGTTTTTT.

This clonotype was detected a few times. The chain uses TRBV28 and TRBJ2-7; TRBD1 aligns across 7 bases. Germline CDR1 reads MDHEN; CDR2 reads SYDVKM. V was pared by 1 base and J by 5 bases, with 17 bases of the junction left unmatched. There are 18 residues in the CDR3. The CDR3 DNA sequence: TGTGCCAGCAGTTTATTTAGAGCTGCCGGGACAGCCAGGAACGAGCAGTACTTC. This translates into CASSLFRAAGTARNEQYF.

The CDR3 is CASSLDPRGSSGNTIYF. CDR3 nucleotides: TGTGCCAGCAGCTTAGATCCTCGGGGTTCCTCTGGAAACACCATATATTTT. The V and J genes are TRBV11-2 and TRBJ1-3; D unresolved. V lost 0 bases, J lost 0 bases, and 12 bases lay in between. Looked up from germline, CDR1 is SGHAT and CDR2 is FQNNGV. CDR3 length: 17 amino acids.

This sequence joins TRBV20-1 and TRBJ2-7; the D gene could be TRBD1 or TRBD2 (6 bases each). Per the germline V gene, CDR1 is DFQATT and CDR2 is SNEGSKA (reference sequence). This CDR3 is built from 16 residues. The germline V and J ends were trimmed by 1 base and 5 bases, with 21 bases remaining between them. CDR3 sequence (DNA): TGCAGTGCTAGAGCTCGGGGGCTATTTTCCGGCAACGAGCAGTACTTC. Its translation: CSARARGLFSGNEQYF.

Only a few counts were recorded for this clonotype. The chain employs TRBV20-1 and TRBJ2-3, with TRBD2 as a possible D gene (5 bases). Trimming stripped 0 bases from V and 3 bases from J, with 22 bases between. There are 18 residues in the CDR3. Germline V lookup: CDR1 DFQATT, CDR2 SNEGSKA (reference sequence). The CDR3: CSARDPADEGTWTDTQYF. Here the CDR3 DNA reads TGCAGTGCTAGAGATCCTGCGGATGAGGGAACGTGGACAGATACGCAGTATTTT.

This clonotype has more than one count but fewer than ten. In DNA form, the CDR3 reads TGTGCCAGCAGTTTGTTCAGGGATAATCCAAGAGCGACCCAGTACTTC. As protein: CASSLFRDNPRATQYF. The V and J genes are TRBV28 and TRBJ2-5; weak D call: TRBD1 (5 bases). This CDR3 is 16 amino acids long. The germline V gene has CDR1 MDHEN and CDR2 SYDVKM. Trimming cost V 3 bases and J 7 bases, with 21 bases left between them.

The V gene is TRBV9, the J gene TRBJ1-1; 7 bases are shared with TRBD1. CDR3 length: 15 amino acids. V shed 3 bases, J shed 3 bases, and the junction held 8 bases outside the gene matches. CDR1 and CDR2 (germline): SGDLS, YYNGEE. DNA for the CDR3: TGTGCCAGCAGCGCCCCCGCAGGGGGGCACACTGAAGCTTTCTTT. As protein: CASSAPAGGHTEAFF.

Only a few counts were recorded for this clonotype. A read error may account for a junction end that differs from germline. J is TRBJ2-5 and V is TRBV4-1, with D tentatively TRBD1 (5 bases). The J call may be incorrect, as the DNA end agrees better with TRBJ2-7. From germline, CDR1 is MGHRA and CDR2 YSYEKL. This CDR3 is built from 14 residues. The CDR3 DNA follows: TGCGCCAGCAGCAAAGACGACAGTACGTACGAGCAGTACTTC. Protein: CASSKDDSTYEQYF.